This TCR beta chain was recorded in a study of OX40 agonist ivuxolimab in advanced cancers. As for the study in general: Ivuxolimab, which patients received intravenously every 2 weeks, was dosed at 0.01 to 10 mg/kg. Prior anti-PD-1, anti-PD-L1 or anti-CTLA-4 therapy did not bar entry, and about 38% had some.

CDR1 MNHNY and CDR2 SVGAGI come from the germline V gene (reference sequence). Unmatched junction bases numbered 2, after V lost 4 bases and J lost 3 bases. The length of the CDR3 is 15 residues. This table comes from immunoSEQ multiplex PCR, and its TCRdb copy is limited to in-frame clones, with some not included. The repertoire has over 8,000 clones, roughly two thirds of them found once; the top ten carry 46%. The chain employs TRBV6-6 and TRBJ2-7, with 14 positions matching TRBD2. This TCR derives from an adult with an advanced solid tumor such as melanoma, head and neck, liver or kidney cancer. The sequencing here drew on CD4+ or CD8+ T cells sorted from blood, taken in a trial of the OX40 agonist ivuxolimab. CDR3 protein: CASSLGLAGGYEQYF. The CDR3 region has the DNA TGTGCCAGCAGTTTAGGACTAGCGGGAGGCTACGAGCAGTACTTC.